This TCR beta chain was found in a study of PD-1 blockade in classical Hodgkin lymphoma. The study's findings and limits: Relapsed/refractory patients reportedly had the lowest baseline TCR diversity, below newly diagnosed patients, who were below healthy donors.

Clones were read by immunoSEQ multiplex PCR, and TCRdb kept only the in-frame ones, dropping some. The data show thousands of clones, about four fifths seen once. Comment on this clone: The antigen remains undetermined.

Stated time point: newly diagnosed, previously untreated cHL patient sample. V lost 5 bases and J lost 15, with 20 bases in between. This CDR3 has 14 amino acids. CDR1 and CDR2 (germline): MNHNS, SASEGT. The chain recombines TRBV6-1 with TRBJ1-6; D gene unclear. The receptor was isolated from a human donor with classical Hodgkin lymphoma. Sequencing used peripheral blood mononuclear cells (PBMCs). CDR3 region: CASSPERAGIVLHF. The CDR3 DNA reads as TGTGCCAGCAGTCCAGAAAGGGCAGGTATCGTCCTCCACTTT.